Included here is one T cell receptor (beta chain) sequence, with context. The source of the sample is a study of shared T cell receptors in the human thymus. V dropped 4 bases and J dropped 5; count of bases not matched to a gene: 14. CDR3 size: 17 residues. Germline loops: CDR1 SNHLY, CDR2 FYNNEI. Sequenced by immunoSEQ multiplex PCR; TCRdb stores in-frame clones only, minus some. The sample lists roughly 550,000 clones, more than 75% seen once, with about 0.013% in the top ten. The sample was also reused in another study, on human thymus T cells. That publication notes: Corrective heart surgery yielded resections, and these provided the thymus tissue. Thymic repertoires from unrelated individuals overlapped highly, related research reported.

The chain has TRBV2 and TRBJ2-7; TRBD2 matches at 10 bases. The receptor was isolated from a boy less than two years old with a congenital heart defect. Sequencing was carried out using thymocytes. This chain's CDR3 is CASSVFWLAGEENEQYF. CDR3 sequence (DNA): TGTGCCAGCAGTGTATTCTGGCTAGCGGGAGAGGAAAACGAGCAGTACTTC.